The clone carrying this T cell receptor (beta chain) was seen a few times. This sample is part of a study of blood T cells in healthy people across ages. It was with a sample-barcoded 5' primer and a J-beta primer mix that a second PCR of roughly 7 to 12 cycles was run. The authors tagged each cDNA molecule using a template-switch adaptor with 12 random nucleotides. All samples gave at least 3 million CDR3-containing paired-end reads. TCRdb re-called the 5' RACE reads through MiXCR, storing one row per CDR3 protein. Of hundreds of thousands of distinct CDR3 sequences listed, around 54% are singletons. Each donor gave around 9.3 milliliters of peripheral blood. The source material was blood. The TCR was taken from a man in his 60s in good health.

The CDR3 region is CASSFRGTNTDTQYF. CDR3 sequence (DNA): TGCGCCAGCAGTTTTAGAGGGACCAACACAGATACGCAGTATTTT. This rearrangement joins TRBV5-1 to TRBJ2-3; either TRBD1 or TRBD2 may supply D (5 bases each). The CDR3 is made up of 15 amino acids. V gave up 5 bases and J gave up 2 bases, with 15 bases separating them. The germline V gene encodes CDR1 SGHRS and CDR2 YFSETQ.